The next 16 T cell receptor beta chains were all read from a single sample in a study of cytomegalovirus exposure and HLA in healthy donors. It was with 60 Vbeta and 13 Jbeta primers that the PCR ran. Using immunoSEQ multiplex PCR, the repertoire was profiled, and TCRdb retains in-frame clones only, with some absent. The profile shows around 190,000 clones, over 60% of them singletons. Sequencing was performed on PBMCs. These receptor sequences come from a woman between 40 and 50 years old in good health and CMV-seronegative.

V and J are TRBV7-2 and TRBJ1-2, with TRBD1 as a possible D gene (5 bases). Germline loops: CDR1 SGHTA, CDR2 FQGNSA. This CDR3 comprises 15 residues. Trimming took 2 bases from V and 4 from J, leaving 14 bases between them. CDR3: CASSLNAGGSYGYTF. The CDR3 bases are TGTGCCAGCAGCTTAAATGCGGGGGGTAGCTATGGCTACACCTTC. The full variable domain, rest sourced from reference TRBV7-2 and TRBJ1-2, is GAGVSQSPSNKVTEKGKDVELRCDPISGHTALYWYRQSLGQGLEFLIYFQGNSAPDKSGLPSDRFSAERTGGSVSTLTIQRTQQEDSAVYLCASSLNAGGSYGYTFGSGTRLTVV.

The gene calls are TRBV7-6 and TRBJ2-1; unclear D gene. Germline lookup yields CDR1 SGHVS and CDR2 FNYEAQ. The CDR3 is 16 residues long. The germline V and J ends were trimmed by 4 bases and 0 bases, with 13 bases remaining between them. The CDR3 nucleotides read TGTGCCAGCAGCTCCCTAGTCTCGGGCTCCTACAATGAGCAGTTCTTC. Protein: CASSSLVSGSYNEQFF. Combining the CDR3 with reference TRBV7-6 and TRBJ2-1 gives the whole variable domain GAGVSQSPRYKVTKRGQDVALRCDPISGHVSLYWYRQALGQGPEFLTYFNYEAQQDKSGLPNDRFSAERPEGSISTLTIQRTEQRDSAMYRCASSSLVSGSYNEQFFGPGTRLTVL.

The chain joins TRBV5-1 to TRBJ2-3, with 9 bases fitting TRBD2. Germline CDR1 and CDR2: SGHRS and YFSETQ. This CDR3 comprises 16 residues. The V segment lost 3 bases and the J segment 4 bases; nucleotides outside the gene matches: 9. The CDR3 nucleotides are TGCGCCAGCAGCTCCCGTATAGCGGGAGTAGCAGATACGCAGTATTTT. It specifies CASSSRIAGVADTQYF.

CDR3 loop: CASTTGYNEQFF. In nucleotides, the CDR3 is TGTGCCAGTACTACAGGGTACAATGAGCAGTTCTTC. The genes are TRBV19 and TRBJ2-1; D perhaps matches TRBD1 (6 bases). The CDR3 runs 12 residues. V lost 7 bases and J 4 bases, leaving 8 bases between the germline ends. Germline V gene sequence: CDR1 LNHDA, CDR2 SQIVND (reference sequence).

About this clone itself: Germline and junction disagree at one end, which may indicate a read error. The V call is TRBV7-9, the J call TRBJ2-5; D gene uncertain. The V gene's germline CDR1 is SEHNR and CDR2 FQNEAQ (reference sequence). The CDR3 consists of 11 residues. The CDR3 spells CSSSQQETQYF. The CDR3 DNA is TGTTCCAGCAGCCAACAAGAGACCCAGTACTTC.

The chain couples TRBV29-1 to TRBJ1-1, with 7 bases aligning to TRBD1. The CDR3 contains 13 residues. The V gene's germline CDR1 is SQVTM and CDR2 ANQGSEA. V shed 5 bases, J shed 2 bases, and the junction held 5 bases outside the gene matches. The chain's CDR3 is CSVRDSRNTEAFF. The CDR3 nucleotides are TGCAGCGTTCGGGACAGCCGTAACACTGAAGCTTTCTTT. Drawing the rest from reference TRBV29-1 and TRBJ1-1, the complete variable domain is SAVISQKPSRDICQRGTSLTIQCQVDSQVTMMFWYRQQPGQSLTLIATANQGSEATYESGFVIDKFPISRPNLTFSTLTVSNMSPEDSSIYLCSVRDSRNTEAFFGQGTRLTVV.

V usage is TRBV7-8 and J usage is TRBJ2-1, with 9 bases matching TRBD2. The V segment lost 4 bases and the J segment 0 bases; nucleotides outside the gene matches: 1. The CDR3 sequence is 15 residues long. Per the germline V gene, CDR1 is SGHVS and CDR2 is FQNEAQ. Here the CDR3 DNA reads TGTGCCAGCAGCTGGACTAGCGTCTCCTACAATGAGCAGTTCTTC. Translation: CASSWTSVSYNEQFF.

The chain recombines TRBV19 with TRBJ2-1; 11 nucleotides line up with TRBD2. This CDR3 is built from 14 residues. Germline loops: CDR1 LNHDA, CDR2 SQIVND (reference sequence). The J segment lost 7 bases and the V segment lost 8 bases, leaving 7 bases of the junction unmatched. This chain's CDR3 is CASAIAGGGNEQFF. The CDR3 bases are TGTGCCAGTGCAATAGCGGGAGGGGGGAATGAGCAGTTCTTC.

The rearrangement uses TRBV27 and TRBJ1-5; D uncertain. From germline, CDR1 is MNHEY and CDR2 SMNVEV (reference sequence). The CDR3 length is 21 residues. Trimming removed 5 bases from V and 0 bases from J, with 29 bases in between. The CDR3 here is CASSPLRRSARRSHSNQPQHF. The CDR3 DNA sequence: TGTGCCAGCAGTCCCTTAAGGCGGAGTGCCCGGCGTTCGCATAGCAATCAGCCCCAGCATTTT.

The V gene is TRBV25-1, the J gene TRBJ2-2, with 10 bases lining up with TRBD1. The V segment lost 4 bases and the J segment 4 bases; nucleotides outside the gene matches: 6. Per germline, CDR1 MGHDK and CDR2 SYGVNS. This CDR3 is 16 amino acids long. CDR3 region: CASSGRQGAGTGELFF. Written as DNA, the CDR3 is TGTGCCAGCAGTGGACGACAGGGGGCGGGCACCGGGGAGCTGTTTTTT.

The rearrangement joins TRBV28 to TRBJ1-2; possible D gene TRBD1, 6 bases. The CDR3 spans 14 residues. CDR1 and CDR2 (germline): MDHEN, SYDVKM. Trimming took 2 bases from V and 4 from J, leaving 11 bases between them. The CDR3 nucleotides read TGTGCCAGCAGTTTAGCACAGGGTACCTATGGCTACACCTTC. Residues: CASSLAQGTYGYTF.

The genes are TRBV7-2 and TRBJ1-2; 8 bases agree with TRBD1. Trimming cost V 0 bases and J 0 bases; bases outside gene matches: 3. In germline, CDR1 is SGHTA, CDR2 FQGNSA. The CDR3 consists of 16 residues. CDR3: CASSLALQGANYGYTF. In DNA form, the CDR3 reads TGTGCCAGCAGCTTAGCGTTACAGGGGGCTAACTATGGCTACACCTTC.

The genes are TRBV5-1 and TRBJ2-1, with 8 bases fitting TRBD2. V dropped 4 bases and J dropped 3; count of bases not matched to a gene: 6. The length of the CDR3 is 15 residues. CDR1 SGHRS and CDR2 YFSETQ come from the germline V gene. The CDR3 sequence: CASSPSGYLYNEQFF. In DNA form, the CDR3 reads TGCGCCAGCAGCCCTAGCGGGTACCTCTACAATGAGCAGTTCTTC.

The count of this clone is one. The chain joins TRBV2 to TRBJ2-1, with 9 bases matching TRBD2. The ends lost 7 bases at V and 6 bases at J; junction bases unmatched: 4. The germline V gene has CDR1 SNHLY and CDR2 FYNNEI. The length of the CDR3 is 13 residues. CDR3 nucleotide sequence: TGTGCCAGCATGGGACTAGCACCCAATGAGCAGTTCTTC. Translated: CASMGLAPNEQFF.

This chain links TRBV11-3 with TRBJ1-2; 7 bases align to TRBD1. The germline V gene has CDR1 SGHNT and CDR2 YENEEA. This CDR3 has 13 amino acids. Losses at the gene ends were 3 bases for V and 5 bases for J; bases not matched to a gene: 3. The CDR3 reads CASSLRQGYGYTF. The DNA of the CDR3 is TGTGCCAGCAGCTTGAGACAGGGATATGGCTACACCTTC.

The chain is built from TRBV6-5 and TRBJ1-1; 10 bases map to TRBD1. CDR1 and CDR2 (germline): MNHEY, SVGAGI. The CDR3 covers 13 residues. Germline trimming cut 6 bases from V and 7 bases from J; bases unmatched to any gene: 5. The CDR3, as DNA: TGTGCCAGCAGGCGGGACAGGGGCAGTGAAGCTTTCTTT. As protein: CASRRDRGSEAFF.